Listed here is a single T cell receptor (beta chain). This clonotype showed up many times. No antigen is known for it. No qualities accompany the bases; no much larger clone lies one base away. This was a case-control study nested in a cohort of healthcare workers in London, UK, who had nasopharyngeal swab PCR tests and blood samples taken every week. Healthcare workers were recruited during the week of the UK lockdown, between 23 and 31 March 2020, and followed weekly for up to about 15 weeks. The protocol used for the library was 5' RACE. Reads for this sample came from a NextSeq 500. The TCR library protocol attached unique molecular identifiers to individual cDNA molecules to correct for sequencing error and PCR bias. Both TCR alpha and beta chains were sequenced, and tight co-correlation was observed between alpha and beta sequence abundances in each sample. The published analysis was carried out like this. Decombinator V4 was used to perform V gene, J gene and CDR3 annotation of TCR sequences. Expanded TCRs were defined as changing significantly between any two time points under a Poisson model with p below 0.0001. TCR abundances were normalised to the total number of TCRs sequenced per sample and expressed as counts per million. MAIT TCRs were defined by TRAV1-2 paired with TRAJ12, TRAJ20 or TRAJ33, and iNKT TCRs by TRAV10 paired with TRAJ18. VDJdb, accessed 1 November 2021, was searched for CMV, EBV and SARS-CoV-2 annotated TCRs, with TCRs annotated for multiple antigens excluded. TCRdb trimmed the raw reads at Q25, called clones with MiXCR and kept productive beta chains. All rows with the same CDR3 protein become a single entry with the most common DNA and genes. The authors' filters were not applied to this entry. Recorded for this sample are 35,000 to 45,000 distinct CDR3 sequences; more than 4.5% of them occurred a single time. Approximately 6% of the sample belongs to the ten largest clones.

This sample was taken from a study of early T cells in non-severe SARS-CoV-2 infection (dated by TCRdb to the early 2020s). Background on the whole study: Because TCR sequencing relied on bulk RNA taken from unsorted whole blood, pairing of alpha and beta chains was not possible. General findings and caveats noted by the study authors: VDJdb matching was skewed toward anti-spike CD8 responses and likely underestimated virus-specific expansions by missing private and CD4 specificities.

Trimming removed 5 bases from V and 6 bases from J, leaving 26 bases between the germline ends. CDR1 and CDR2 are read off the germline V gene (reference sequence) as DFQATT and SNEGSKA. Spanning cysteine to phenylalanine, the CDR3 consists of 16 amino acids. The retained sequence is limited to the CDR3, 48 bases, with the frame set at the first base. This sequence originates from an adult who was a healthcare worker with PCR-confirmed SARS-CoV-2 infection or an uninfected control (not recorded which). Material: whole blood, obtained at baseline. The rearranged segments are TRBV20-1 and TRBJ2-7; the D segment might be TRBD1 or TRBD2, since each matches 6 bases. The DNA reads TGCAGTGCTGTAAATGAAGGGGGGATCAGAACGGGCGAGCAGTACTTC. This yields the protein CSAVNEGGIRTGEQYF.